These 31 T cell receptor beta chains were all obtained from the same sample, sequenced in a study of technical replicates of blood from four donors. Sequencing used immunoSEQ multiplex PCR; TCRdb keeps in-frame clones, though not all of them. The table includes about 97,000 clones, 95% to 96% detected once. Material: T cells isolated from PBMCs. The receptors originated from a human donor in good health.

The gene calls are TRBV6-6 and TRBJ1-1; 10 nucleotides line up with TRBD1. The CDR3 has 15 residues. V shed 6 bases and J 3 bases; nucleotides not matched to a gene: 7. Germline CDR1 reads MNHNY; CDR2 reads SVGAGI (reference sequence). In DNA, the CDR3 is TGTGCCAGCAGGGGGAGACAGGGGGCTTACACTGAAGCTTTCTTT. Protein product: CASRGRQGAYTEAFF.

The CDR3 loop reads CAWSVHRKNGYTF. The DNA for the CDR3 is TGTGCCTGGAGTGTACACAGGAAAAATGGCTACACCTTC. The chain combines TRBV30 with TRBJ1-2, with D possibly being TRBD1 (5 bases). Germline CDR1 and CDR2: GTSNPN and SVGIG (reference sequence). The CDR3 spans 13 residues. V was cut by 0 bases and J by 6 bases, with 11 bases left in between.

The chain is built from TRBV19 and TRBJ2-1; 8 bases fit TRBD2. CDR3 length equals 14 residues. The J segment lost 7 bases and the V segment lost 10 bases, leaving 12 bases of the junction unmatched. The germline gives CDR1 LNHDA, CDR2 SQIVND (reference sequence). In nucleotides, the CDR3 is TGTGCCACCAAGCGGGAGAGGAGGAGGAATGAGCAGTTCTTC. As protein: CATKRERRRNEQFF. Filled out from reference TRBV19 and TRBJ2-1, the complete variable domain reads DGGITQSPKYLFRKEGQNVTLSCEQNLNHDAMYWYRQDPGQGLRLIYYSQIVNDFQKGDIAEGYSVSREKKESFPLTVTSAQKNPTAFYLCATKRERRRNEQFFGPGTRLTVL.

This chain uses TRBV2 with TRBJ2-3, with 9 bases lining up with TRBD1. Germline-derived CDR1 and CDR2 are SNHLY and FYNNEI. Unmatched junction bases numbered 10, after V lost 7 bases and J lost 2 bases. CDR3 length equals 16 residues. CDR3 coding DNA: TGTGCCAGCATCCCGGACACAGGGGGCCACACAGATACGCAGTATTTT. This gives the protein CASIPDTGGHTDTQYF.

The CDR3, as DNA: TGTGCCAGCAGCCAACTAAGACAGGGGGTTGGGAAAGCTTTCTTT. It yields the protein CASSQLRQGVGKAFF. The rearrangement uses TRBV14 and TRBJ1-1, with 9 bases lining up with TRBD1. CDR1 SGHDN and CDR2 FVKESK come from the germline V gene. This CDR3 has 15 residues. V shed 2 bases and J 9 bases; nucleotides not matched to a gene: 10.

The genes are TRBV28 and TRBJ2-7, with TRBD1 matching 7 bases. The CDR3 has 17 residues. Per germline, CDR1 MDHEN and CDR2 SYDVKM. The junction had 10 bases not matched to a gene; V was cut back by 2 bases and J by 0 bases. CDR3: CASSLRGRGYHSYEQYF. The CDR3 nucleotides are TGTGCCAGCAGTTTACGGGGCAGGGGGTATCACTCCTACGAGCAGTACTTC. The full variable domain, rest sourced from reference TRBV28 and TRBJ2-7, is DVKVTQSSRYLVKRTGEKVFLECVQDMDHENMFWYRQDPGLGLRLIYFSYDVKMKEKGDIPEGYSVSREKKERFSLILESASTNQTSMYLCASSLRGRGYHSYEQYFGPGTRLTVT.

The chain combines TRBV30 with TRBJ2-3; no reliable D call. This CDR3 has 11 amino acids. Trimming shortened V by 8 bases and J by 8 bases, and 14 bases separated the two germline ends. The germline gives CDR1 GTSNPN, CDR2 SVGIG (reference sequence). In nucleotides, the CDR3 is TGTGCCGCCACCTGGGCTCTTACGCAGTATTTT. Translating it yields CAATWALTQYF.

The chain couples TRBV5-8 to TRBJ1-4; no definite D call. Per germline, CDR1 SGHTS and CDR2 YDEGEE. This CDR3 is built from 14 residues. V was trimmed by 1 base and J by 7 bases, leaving 11 bases between them. The CDR3 DNA follows: TGTGCCAGCAGCTTGTTTCGAGGGCGTGAAAAACTGTTTTTT. It specifies CASSLFRGREKLFF. Full variable domain (missing parts from reference TRBV5-8 and TRBJ1-4): EAGVTQSPTHLIKTRGQQATLRCSPISGHTSVYWYQQALGLGLQFLLWYDEGEERNRGNFPPRFSGRQFPNYSSELNVNALELEDSALYLCASSLFRGREKLFFGSGTQLSVL.

The chain uses TRBV30 and TRBJ1-3; D is uncertain. This CDR3 contains 11 residues. The germline V gene encodes CDR1 GTSNPN and CDR2 SVGIG (reference sequence). V was trimmed by 4 bases and J by 3 bases, leaving 4 bases between them. Here the CDR3 reads CAWTHGNTIYF. CDR3 DNA: TGTGCCTGGACACATGGAAACACCATATATTTT.

The rearrangement links TRBV2 to TRBJ1-1; D is unclear. Germline V gene lookup returns CDR1 SNHLY and CDR2 FYNNEI. Trimming took off 4 bases at V and 0 bases at J, with 9 bases between the two ends. This CDR3 contains 14 residues. The CDR3 region has the DNA TGTGCCAGCAGTGTGGGAGGGCTGAACACTGAAGCTTTCTTT. Translating gives CASSVGGLNTEAFF.

Only one count was recorded for this clone. The CDR3 is CASSGEGGWNEKLFF. DNA for the CDR3: TGTGCCAGCAGTGGGGAGGGCGGATGGAATGAAAAACTGTTTTTT. J is TRBJ1-4 and V is TRBV28; D not resolved. The germline V gene encodes CDR1 MDHEN and CDR2 SYDVKM. V lost 5 bases, J lost 5 bases, and 15 bases lay in between. The CDR3 totals 15 residues.

V usage is TRBV15 and J usage is TRBJ1-5; tentatively, D is TRBD1 (6 bases). Germline loops: CDR1 LNHNV, CDR2 YYDKDF (reference sequence). This CDR3 has 14 residues. V shed 3 bases and J shed 4 bases, with 10 bases lying between them. The CDR3 is CATSSTGINQPQHF. CDR3 bases: TGTGCCACCAGCAGTACAGGGATTAATCAGCCCCAGCATTTT. Drawing the rest from reference TRBV15 and TRBJ1-5, the complete variable domain is DAMVIQNPRYQVTQFGKPVTLSCSQTLNHNVMYWYQQKSSQAPKLLFHYYDKDFNNEADTPDNFQSRRPNTSFCFLDIRSPGLGDTAMYLCATSSTGINQPQHFGDGTRLSIL.

The rearrangement uses TRBV9 and TRBJ2-1; perhaps TRBD2 as D (5 bases). Trimming took off 0 bases at V and 7 bases at J, with 14 bases between the two ends. In germline, CDR1 is SGDLS, CDR2 YYNGEE. The CDR3 extends over 15 amino acids. CDR3 coding DNA: TGTGCCAGCAGCGTAGTAGGAGGCTGGACGAATGAGCAGTTCTTC. This translates into CASSVVGGWTNEQFF.

J is TRBJ2-7 and V is TRBV6-6, with 7 bases aligning to TRBD2. With 0 bases clipped from V and 0 bases from J, the junction kept 5 bases outside the gene matches. The germline CDR1 and CDR2 sequences are MNHNY and SVGAGI (reference sequence). The CDR3 loop spans 16 amino acids. Here the CDR3 DNA reads TGTGCCAGCAGTTACTCTCTAGCGGCCCCCTCCTACGAGCAGTACTTC. Encoded protein: CASSYSLAAPSYEQYF.

In its sample, this clone was seen once. The chain has TRBV9 and TRBJ2-7, with 7 bases lining up with TRBD2. CDR1 and CDR2 (germline): SGDLS, YYNGEE. The trim removed 3 bases at V and 7 bases at J, leaving 16 bases unmatched. CDR3 length equals 16 residues. Here the CDR3 reads CASSGTSSGPIGEQYF. CDR3 nucleotides: TGTGCCAGCAGCGGGACTAGTTCTGGGCCGATCGGGGAGCAGTACTTC.

This chain uses TRBV28 with TRBJ1-2, with TRBD1 as a possible D gene (6 bases). Germline CDR1 and CDR2: MDHEN and SYDVKM. The CDR3 is 13 residues long. Trimming shortened V by 4 bases and J by 5 bases, and 11 bases separated the two germline ends. As DNA, the CDR3 is TGTGCCAGCAGTTACATGGACAGTTATGGCTACACCTTC. Translation: CASSYMDSYGYTF.

This clone was observed once. The rearrangement uses TRBV11-3 and TRBJ2-1; 11 bases match TRBD1. The CDR3 has 15 residues. Germline CDR1 SGHNT, CDR2 YENEEA. V lost 4 bases to trimming and J lost 7 bases; unmatched junction nucleotides: 6. Here the CDR3 DNA reads TGTGCCAGCAGCTCCAGGACAGGGGGCATGAATGAGCAGTTCTTC. Protein sequence: CASSSRTGGMNEQFF. The full variable domain, completed using reference TRBV11-3 and TRBJ2-1, is EAGVVQSPRYKIIEKKQPVAFWCNPISGHNTLYWYLQNLGQGPELLIRYENEEAVDDSQLPKDRFSAERLKGVDSTLKIQPAELGDSAVYLCASSSRTGGMNEQFFGPGTRLTVL.

The CDR3 here is CASRALPTSGSKFF. CDR3 sequence (DNA): TGTGCCAGCAGGGCATTACCTACTAGCGGGAGTAAGTTCTTC. V gene TRBV27 combines with J gene TRBJ2-1; 11 positions match TRBD2. Germline loops: CDR1 MNHEY, CDR2 SMNVEV (reference sequence). The V gene end was trimmed by 6 bases and the J gene end by 14 bases; junction bases not matched to a gene: 12. CDR3 size: 14 residues.

V usage is TRBV7-2 and J usage is TRBJ1-5; no clear D. Germline values: CDR1 SGHTA, CDR2 FQGNSA. The ends were cut back, 0 bases at V and 0 bases at J, with 6 bases in the middle. CDR3 length: 15 residues. The CDR3 spells CASSLAVYSNQPQHF. CDR3 DNA: TGTGCCAGCAGCTTAGCTGTGTATAGCAATCAGCCCCAGCATTTT.

This sequence joins TRBV10-3 and TRBJ2-1; 8 bases fit TRBD2. The CDR3 is 15 residues long. The germline CDR1 and CDR2 sequences are ENHRY and SYGVKD. The trim removed 4 bases at V and 10 bases at J, leaving 12 bases unmatched. The CDR3 spells CAISVLAGGWEEQFF. The CDR3 nucleotides read TGTGCCATCAGTGTCCTTGCGGGAGGTTGGGAAGAGCAGTTCTTC.

The J gene is TRBJ1-5, the V gene TRBV10-1; D gene uncertain. The ends were cut back, 3 bases at V and 4 bases at J, with 4 bases in the middle. Germline assignment: CDR1 WNHNN and CDR2 SYGVQD (reference sequence). This CDR3 region has 12 residues. CDR3 amino acids: CASSDGNQPQHF. The CDR3 region has the DNA TGCGCCAGCAGTGACGGGAATCAGCCCCAGCATTTT.

This chain connects TRBV25-1 to TRBJ1-1, with 12 bases lining up with TRBD1. Germline V gene data show CDR1 as MGHDK and CDR2 as SYGVNS. The junction had 9 bases not matched to a gene; V was cut back by 6 bases and J by 4 bases. The CDR3 runs 16 residues. For the CDR3, the DNA is TGTGCCAGCAGGGGACAGGGGGCGAGTTTCTTCACTGAAGCTTTCTTT. Translated: CASRGQGASFFTEAFF. Filled out from reference TRBV25-1 and TRBJ1-1, the complete variable domain reads EADIYQTPRYLVIGTGKKITLECSQTMGHDKMYWYQQDPGMELHLIHYSYGVNSTEKGDLSSESTVSRIRTEHFPLTLESARPSHTSQYLCASRGQGASFFTEAFFGQGTRLTVV.

This clone was counted a single time. V gene TRBV5-4 combines with J gene TRBJ2-5; D is perhaps TRBD2 (6 bases). The germline V gene encodes CDR1 SGHNT and CDR2 YYREEE (reference sequence). V lost 2 bases and J lost 5, with 16 bases in between. The CDR3 covers 15 residues. The CDR3 DNA follows: TGTGCCAGCAGCTTTGCGGGGACGCGAGGCGAGACCCAGTACTTC. Translation: CASSFAGTRGETQYF.

This clone was counted a few times. The rearrangement uses TRBV7-8 and TRBJ1-5, with D maybe TRBD1 (6 bases). Germline-derived CDR1 and CDR2 are SGHVS and FQNEAQ. Trimming removed 1 base from V and 7 bases from J, with 14 bases in between. This CDR3 is 15 amino acids long. CDR3 region: CASSLDRASRQPQHF. Here the CDR3 DNA reads TGTGCCAGCAGCTTAGACAGGGCTAGCCGCCAGCCCCAGCATTTT.

V is TRBV5-3 and J is TRBJ2-3, with 10 bases that match TRBD1. TRBV5-3 counts as an open reading frame of uncertain function. CDR3 length: 13 amino acids. J lost 3 bases, V lost 10 bases, and 5 bases had no gene match. The CDR3 DNA reads as TGTGCCGGCGACAGGGGGCAAACAGATACGCAGTATTTT. Encoded protein: CAGDRGQTDTQYF.

This rearrangement joins TRBV27 to TRBJ2-3; no reliable D call. CDR1 is MNHEY and CDR2 is SMNVEV in the germline V gene (reference sequence). The CDR3 contains 17 residues. Trimming shortened V by 2 bases and J by 0 bases, and 15 bases separated the two germline ends. This chain's CDR3 is CASSLLPPRPSTDTQYF. DNA for the CDR3: TGTGCCAGCAGTTTACTACCCCCTCGTCCTAGCACAGATACGCAGTATTTT.

This chain joins TRBV6-5 and TRBJ2-7, with 7 bases fitting TRBD2. The CDR3 is 14 residues long. The germline V gene encodes CDR1 MNHEY and CDR2 SVGAGI. The V segment lost 5 bases and the J segment 3 bases; nucleotides outside the gene matches: 7. CDR3 residues: CASSTGGSNYEQYF. In DNA, the CDR3 is TGTGCCAGCAGTACAGGCGGGAGCAACTACGAGCAGTACTTC.

This clone has only one observation. The chain couples TRBV10-3 to TRBJ1-5; D is perhaps TRBD1 (6 bases). The germline V gene has CDR1 ENHRY and CDR2 SYGVKD. The CDR3 runs to 14 residues. V shed 0 bases and J shed 13 bases, with 16 bases lying between them. CDR3: CAISESISGAVQHF. The CDR3 DNA follows: TGTGCCATCAGTGAGTCGATTTCAGGGGCGGTTCAGCATTTT.

The chain employs TRBV30 and TRBJ1-1; D gene ambiguous. Germline V gene data show CDR1 as GTSNPN and CDR2 as SVGIG (reference sequence). V was pared by 1 base and J by 0 bases, with 12 bases between. The CDR3 is made up of 15 amino acids. The CDR3 region is CAWSGAQGMNTEAFF. CDR3 nucleotide sequence: TGTGCCTGGAGTGGGGCTCAAGGTATGAACACTGAAGCTTTCTTT.

The rearrangement joins TRBV19 to TRBJ2-5, with D hard to call. The CDR3 consists of 13 residues. Germline V CDR1 and CDR2: LNHDA, SQIVND (reference sequence). The V end was cut by 1 base, the J end by 4 bases, with 7 bases between. The CDR3 nucleotides are TGTGCCAGTAGTATAGTTTTGAGAGAGACCCAGTACTTC. This sequence encodes CASSIVLRETQYF.

The sample holds one count of this clone. The chain combines TRBV2 with TRBJ1-3; 8 bases align to TRBD1. Trimming took 2 bases from V and 1 from J; bases not matched to a gene: 1. The CDR3 contains 15 residues. The V gene's germline CDR1 is SNHLY and CDR2 FYNNEI. The CDR3 DNA follows: TGTGCCAGCAGTGAAAGACAGGGGTCTGGAAACACCATATATTTT. Translating it yields CASSERQGSGNTIYF.